The 5 T cell receptor beta chains listed next were all sequenced from one sample in a study of technical replicates of blood from a handful of donors. Using immunoSEQ multiplex PCR, the repertoire was profiled, and TCRdb retains in-frame clones only, with some absent. The data show about 95,000 clones, 90% to 95% seen once. The source material was T cells isolated from PBMCs. These receptors were collected from a human donor in good health.

V and J are TRBV7-2 and TRBJ2-3; tentatively, D is TRBD2 (5 bases). The V gene's germline CDR1 is SGHTA and CDR2 FQGNSA. V was pared by 8 bases and J by 1 base, with 13 bases between. The CDR3 runs 14 residues. The CDR3 reads CASDRGGRTDTQYF. DNA of the CDR3: TGTGCCAGCGATCGTGGCGGGCGCACAGATACGCAGTATTTT.

The V gene is TRBV7-3, the J gene TRBJ2-5; the D gene is possibly TRBD2 (5 bases). CDR3 length: 13 amino acids. V dropped 3 bases and J dropped 4 bases, with 9 bases sitting between them. Germline CDR1 reads SGHTA; CDR2 reads FQGTGA. CDR3 sequence: CASSLVATETQYF. CDR3 DNA sequence: TGTGCCAGCAGCTTGGTAGCGACAGAGACCCAGTACTTC.

V and J are TRBV9 and TRBJ2-1; unclear D gene. The V end was cut by 0 bases, the J end by 7 bases, with 14 bases between. The germline V gene has CDR1 SGDLS and CDR2 YYNGEE. There are 15 residues in the CDR3. The CDR3 spells CASSVAASLKNEQFF. CDR3 DNA sequence: TGTGCCAGCAGCGTAGCGGCTAGTCTCAAGAATGAGCAGTTCTTC.

The chain couples TRBV5-1 to TRBJ2-5; TRBD2 is a possible D gene (5 bases). This CDR3 spans 13 amino acids. Germline lookup yields CDR1 SGHRS and CDR2 YFSETQ. V was trimmed by 6 bases and J by 0 bases, leaving 9 bases between them. The CDR3, as DNA: TGCGCCAGCACCAAGGACTACCAAGAGACCCAGTACTTC. Amino acid sequence: CASTKDYQETQYF.

CDR3 coding DNA: TGTGCCTGGAGTCTGGGACTCGCCCACGAGCAGTACTTC. Translation gives CAWSLGLAHEQYF. The rearrangement links TRBV30 to TRBJ2-7, with a possible D match to TRBD2 (6 bases). CDR1 and CDR2 from the germline V gene are GTSNPN and SVGIG (reference sequence). Trimming took 2 bases from V and 5 from J, leaving 13 bases between them. The CDR3 runs 13 residues. Drawing the rest from reference TRBV30 and TRBJ2-7, the complete variable domain is SQTIHQWPATLVQPVGSPLSLECTVEGTSNPNLYWYRQAAGRGLQLLFYSVGIGQISSEVPQNLSASRPQDRQFILSSKKLLLSDSGFYLCAWSLGLAHEQYFGPGTRLTVT.